The entry below describes one TCR beta chain. This sample is part of a study of blood T cell repertoires in COVID-19. Across the whole study: The United States, Italy and Spain supplied acute and convalescent COVID-19 samples. T cells, B-cell-depleted T cells, or PBMCs supplied cDNA or gDNA.

As processed by the authors: Estimates of nucleated cell counts were drawn from the amplification of reference gene primers. Sequencing was performed with immunoSEQ multiplex PCR; in TCRdb, only in-frame clones are kept and a portion is missing. From that table come the V and J calls and clone size; the DNA was used to work out D and trimming. The sample records fewer than 70,000 clones, about 87% being singletons. Germline values: CDR1 SGHDN, CDR2 FVKESK. The CDR3 contains 19 residues. With 3 bases clipped from V and 1 base from J, the junction kept 12 bases outside the gene matches. The V gene is TRBV14, the J gene TRBJ2-4; TRBD2 agrees at 10 bases. The sequenced sample consisted of peripheral blood. The clonotype originates from a human donor in a cohort sampled during active COVID-19. As DNA, the CDR3 is TGTGCCAGCAGCCAGCCCACTAGCGGGGCCAGAGGGGCCAAAAACATTCAGTACTTC. Residues: CASSQPTSGARGAKNIQYF.